One and the same sample provided the 32 T cell receptor beta chains below, sequenced in a study of cytomegalovirus exposure and HLA in healthy donors. The assay was immunoSEQ multiplex PCR, and TCRdb's table has in-frame clones only and misses some. The table lists some 340,000 clones, about nine tenths of them singletons, with approximately 1.1% in the top ten. The sample was PBMCs. These receptors all stem from a woman in her 30s in good health and CMV-seropositive.

The V call is TRBV7-9, the J call TRBJ2-7; D is undetermined. The CDR3 consists of 12 residues. Germline lookup yields CDR1 SEHNR and CDR2 FQNEAQ (reference sequence). V was trimmed by 1 base and J by 6 bases, leaving 7 bases between them. In DNA, the CDR3 is TGTGCCAGCAGCTTAGACAATGCCGAGCAGTACTTC. This codes for CASSLDNAEQYF.

The rearrangement uses TRBV19 and TRBJ2-7; 7 positions match TRBD2. The CDR3 covers 14 residues. The germline V gene encodes CDR1 LNHDA and CDR2 SQIVND (reference sequence). Trimming at V came to 3 bases and at J to 2 bases, leaving 4 bases not matched to a gene. This CDR3 reads CASSIRGSPYEQYF. DNA for the CDR3: TGTGCCAGTAGTATCCGCGGGAGCCCCTACGAGCAGTACTTC.

This clone was seen just once. The chain recombines TRBV27 with TRBJ2-7; D gene unclear. Trimming removed 3 bases from V and 0 bases from J, with 6 bases in between. CDR1 and CDR2 (germline): MNHEY, SMNVEV (reference sequence). The length of the CDR3 is 13 residues. CDR3 in amino acids: CASSLQRSYEQYF. Written as DNA, the CDR3 is TGTGCCAGCAGTTTGCAGCGCTCCTACGAGCAGTACTTC.

In DNA, the CDR3 is TGCGCCAGCAGCCAAGTTCGCCAGGAGCTTTATAATTCACCCCTCCACTTT. This translates into CASSQVRQELYNSPLHF. The rearrangement links TRBV4-3 to TRBJ1-6, with unresolved D. CDR1 is LGHNA and CDR2 is YSLEER in the germline V gene. Trimming removed 1 base at V and 4 bases at J, with 14 bases between. This CDR3 region has 17 residues.

This clone was recorded once. The V gene is TRBV19, the J gene TRBJ2-7; TRBD2 matches 7 bases. This CDR3 comprises 15 residues. Germline-derived CDR1 and CDR2 are LNHDA and SQIVND (reference sequence). Unmatched junction bases numbered 11, after V lost 3 bases and J lost 6 bases. The CDR3 is CASSISGEGPFEQYF. For the CDR3, the DNA is TGTGCCAGTAGTATCTCGGGGGAGGGCCCCTTCGAGCAGTACTTC.

The V and J genes are TRBV27 and TRBJ2-1; TRBD1 agrees at 7 bases. This CDR3 is built from 14 residues. The junction had 6 bases not matched to a gene; V was cut back by 6 bases and J by 4 bases. Germline V gene lookup returns CDR1 MNHEY and CDR2 SMNVEV (reference sequence). CDR3 DNA sequence: TGTGCCAGCAGCGGGACAGCAAGTTACAATGAGCAGTTCTTC. Translating gives CASSGTASYNEQFF.

The chain recombines TRBV30 with TRBJ1-6, with a tentative D call TRBD1 (5 bases). The length of the CDR3 is 18 residues. The germline V and J ends were trimmed by 4 bases and 4 bases, with 23 bases remaining between them. Germline CDR1 and CDR2: GTSNPN and SVGIG (reference sequence). This CDR3 is CAWKTGFGAGSYNSPLHF. In DNA form, the CDR3 reads TGTGCCTGGAAAACCGGCTTTGGGGCAGGGTCGTATAATTCACCCCTCCACTTT.

A word on this clone: Other DNA sequences in the same sample also yield this CDR3. The J gene is TRBJ2-5, the V gene TRBV7-2; weak D call: TRBD2 (5 bases). Germline assignment: CDR1 SGHTA and CDR2 FQGNSA. The CDR3 is 14 residues long. V dropped 0 bases and J dropped 4 bases, with 9 bases sitting between them. The CDR3 nucleotides are TGTGCCAGCAGCTTAGCAGGGAGAGGAGAGACCCAGTACTTC. Its translation: CASSLAGRGETQYF.

The chain recombines TRBV28 with TRBJ1-5, with 8 positions matching TRBD1. The length of the CDR3 is 15 residues. In germline, CDR1 is MDHEN, CDR2 SYDVKM. Losses at the gene ends were 6 bases for V and 7 bases for J; bases not matched to a gene: 11. CDR3: CASRRTSGGGQPQHF. The CDR3 nucleotides read TGTGCCAGCAGGCGAACTTCAGGGGGCGGGCAGCCCCAGCATTTT.

The CDR3 DNA reads TGTGCCAGCAGCCCCGGGACAGCCCCTCGGGAAAAACTGTTTTTT. The encoded protein is CASSPGTAPREKLFF. The V call is TRBV9, the J call TRBJ1-4, with 7 bases that match TRBD1. Germline assignment: CDR1 SGDLS and CDR2 YYNGEE. The CDR3 contains 15 residues. Trimming cost V 4 bases and J 8 bases; bases outside gene matches: 11.

The V and J genes are TRBV15 and TRBJ2-7; 7 positions match TRBD2. CDR1 is LNHNV, CDR2 YYDKDF, per germline (reference sequence). V lost 5 bases to trimming and J lost 1 base; unmatched junction nucleotides: 2. The length of the CDR3 is 13 residues. CDR3 amino acids: CATSRTRSYEQYF. CDR3 coding DNA: TGTGCCACCAGCCGGACTAGATCCTACGAGCAGTACTTC.

The J gene is TRBJ1-1, the V gene TRBV9; tentatively, D is TRBD1 (6 bases). CDR3 length: 15 amino acids. Germline values: CDR1 SGDLS, CDR2 YYNGEE. V was trimmed by 2 bases and J by 1 base, leaving 12 bases between them. This CDR3 reads CASSVAIQGNTEAFF. For the CDR3, the DNA is TGTGCCAGCAGCGTGGCCATACAGGGGAACACTGAAGCTTTCTTT. Variable domain in full (rest from reference TRBV9 and TRBJ1-1): DSGVTQTPKHLITATGQRVTLRCSPRSGDLSVYWYQQSLDQGLQFLIQYYNGEERAKGNILERFSAQQFPDLHSELNLSSLELGDSALYFCASSVAIQGNTEAFFGQGTRLTVV.

V usage is TRBV6-1 and J usage is TRBJ2-7; D unresolved. The V end lost 1 base, the J end lost 2 bases, and 12 bases lay between the germline ends. The CDR3 covers 15 residues. CDR1 is MNHNS and CDR2 is SASEGT in the germline V gene. CDR3 sequence: CASSEEAVSAYEQYF. DNA of the CDR3: TGTGCCAGCAGTGAAGAGGCGGTCAGTGCCTACGAGCAGTACTTC.

V usage is TRBV4-1 and J usage is TRBJ1-2, with 9 bases lining up with TRBD1. The CDR3 runs 14 residues. CDR1 and CDR2 (germline): MGHRA, YSYEKL. V gave up 3 bases and J gave up 8 bases; unmatched junction bases: 7. The CDR3 region is CASSHKQGARGYTF. For the CDR3, the DNA is TGCGCCAGCAGCCACAAACAGGGGGCGCGAGGCTACACCTTC.

The chain joins TRBV27 to TRBJ2-3, with 13 nucleotides matching TRBD2. Germline V lookup: CDR1 MNHEY, CDR2 SMNVEV (reference sequence). Losses at the gene ends were 3 bases for V and 5 bases for J; bases not matched to a gene: 8. The CDR3 covers 17 residues. As DNA, the CDR3 is TGTGCCAGCAGTTTCTCCGGACTAGCGGGAGATATAGATACGCAGTATTTT. Its translation: CASSFSGLAGDIDTQYF.

This sequence joins TRBV7-6 and TRBJ2-7; D gene ambiguous. Germline V gives CDR1 SGHVS, CDR2 FNYEAQ. This CDR3 region has 14 residues. Trimming took 5 bases from V and 3 from J, leaving 14 bases between them. The CDR3 region is CASSRSDLVYEQYF. DNA for the CDR3: TGTGCCAGCAGCCGGTCGGACCTCGTCTACGAGCAGTACTTC.

The chain is built from TRBV6-5 and TRBJ2-7; 7 nucleotides agree with TRBD1. This CDR3 contains 15 residues. Germline CDR1 MNHEY, CDR2 SVGAGI. J was trimmed by 5 bases and V by 6 bases; bases with no gene match: 13. In DNA form, the CDR3 reads TGTGCCAGCAGCCCACTACAGGGGTCGTATGACGAGCAGTACTTC. Translation: CASSPLQGSYDEQYF.

A note on this clone: At the DNA level, this CDR3 is encoded by other sequences in the same sample as well. The chain carries TRBV5-4 and TRBJ2-1, with TRBD1 matching 9 bases. The CDR3 sequence is 14 residues long. In germline, CDR1 is SGHNT, CDR2 YYREEE (reference sequence). V was pared by 3 bases and J by 6 bases, with 4 bases of the junction left unmatched. The chain's CDR3 is CASSSGTGRNEQFF. CDR3 in DNA: TGTGCCAGCAGCTCCGGGACAGGGCGCAATGAGCAGTTCTTC.

This clone was detected only a few times. The chain links TRBV6-6 to TRBJ2-7; TRBD1 matches 8 bases. The germline V gene encodes CDR1 MNHNY and CDR2 SVGAGI (reference sequence). V was clipped by 3 bases and J by 3 bases; unmatched bases: 7. The CDR3 has 15 residues. This CDR3 reads CASSYPQGAVYEQYF. CDR3 nucleotide sequence: TGTGCCAGCAGTTATCCGCAGGGGGCTGTCTACGAGCAGTACTTC.

The J gene is TRBJ2-6, the V gene TRBV6-5, with D unresolved. There are 15 residues in the CDR3. In germline, CDR1 is MNHEY, CDR2 SVGAGI. Trimming removed 0 bases from V and 0 bases from J, with 3 bases in between. CDR3 sequence: CASSYSNSGANVLTF. CDR3 DNA sequence: TGTGCCAGCAGTTACTCAAACTCTGGGGCCAACGTCCTGACTTTC.

This clone occurred once. V usage is TRBV2 and J usage is TRBJ2-3; D is possibly TRBD2 (5 bases). This CDR3 is built from 13 residues. Germline V gene data show CDR1 as SNHLY and CDR2 as FYNNEI. The V gene lost 6 bases and the J gene lost 2 bases, with 9 bases spanning the gap. The CDR3 loop is CASSGENTDTQYF. The DNA of the CDR3 is TGTGCCAGCAGCGGGGAAAACACAGATACGCAGTATTTT.

The chain recombines TRBV4-3 with TRBJ2-1, with 11 bases matching TRBD1. V was clipped by 0 bases and J by 2 bases; unmatched bases: 0. The CDR3 length is 16 residues. The germline V gene encodes CDR1 LGHNA and CDR2 YSLEER. This CDR3 is CASSQEGQGAYNEQFF. CDR3 nucleotides: TGCGCCAGCAGCCAAGAGGGACAGGGGGCCTACAATGAGCAGTTCTTC.

The rearrangement links TRBV6-5 to TRBJ2-7, with D possibly matching TRBD2 (5 bases). The CDR3 spans 15 residues. Germline V gives CDR1 MNHEY, CDR2 SVGAGI. V lost 6 bases and J lost 1, with 16 bases in between. The CDR3 DNA sequence: TGTGCCAGCAGCTTAAGTTTAGGAGGATCCTACGAGCAGTACTTC. It yields the protein CASSLSLGGSYEQYF.

Remarks on this clone: Distinct nucleotide sequences in the sample also encode this CDR3. The chain is built from TRBV29-1 and TRBJ2-7; D ambiguous. The CDR3 is made up of 12 amino acids. Between the trimmed V and J ends, which lost 1 base and 2 bases, there was a span of 6 bases. Germline loops: CDR1 SQVTM, CDR2 ANQGSEA. This CDR3 is CSVEGKAYEQYF. The CDR3 DNA is TGCAGCGTTGAAGGGAAAGCCTACGAGCAGTACTTC.

The rearrangement uses TRBV15 and TRBJ2-7, with 13 bases lining up with TRBD2. In germline, CDR1 is LNHNV, CDR2 YYDKDF (reference sequence). The CDR3 runs 16 residues. V lost 0 bases and J lost 4; bases outside the gene matches: 3. The CDR3 reads CATSRDGLAGEYEQYF. Here the CDR3 DNA reads TGTGCCACCAGCAGAGATGGACTAGCGGGAGAGTACGAGCAGTACTTC. The complete variable domain, with remaining parts taken from reference TRBV15 and TRBJ2-7, reads DAMVIQNPRYQVTQFGKPVTLSCSQTLNHNVMYWYQQKSSQAPKLLFHYYDKDFNNEADTPDNFQSRRPNTSFCFLDIRSPGLGDTAMYLCATSRDGLAGEYEQYFGPGTRLTVT.

This chain connects TRBV19 to TRBJ1-2; 7 bases are a match to TRBD1. After removal of 9 bases from V and 4 bases from J, the junction contained 17 bases not matched to a gene. This CDR3 has 16 amino acids. CDR1 and CDR2 (germline): LNHDA, SQIVND (reference sequence). This CDR3 is CASVRGPGQLPYGYTF. Here the CDR3 DNA reads TGTGCCAGCGTAAGGGGACCGGGACAGTTACCCTATGGCTACACCTTC.

This clone was counted a single time. V is TRBV6-5 and J is TRBJ2-3, with D tentatively TRBD2 (5 bases). Germline CDR1 is MNHEY and CDR2 is SVGAGI. V gave up 5 bases and J gave up 0 bases, with 12 bases separating them. This CDR3 contains 15 residues. The CDR3 bases are TGTGCCAGCAGTGCTAGCAGATCTAGCACAGATACGCAGTATTTT. Translation gives CASSASRSSTDTQYF.

V gene TRBV7-6 combines with J gene TRBJ2-7, with 9 bases fitting TRBD2. J gave up 6 bases and V 8 bases, and 2 bases lay outside the gene matches. The germline V gene encodes CDR1 SGHVS and CDR2 FNYEAQ. The CDR3 totals 11 residues. The CDR3 nucleotides read TGTGCCAGCGCAGCGGGAGGCGAGCAGTACTTC. Residues: CASAAGGEQYF.

V gene TRBV12-2 combines with J gene TRBJ1-1; TRBD1 is the table's D call, not checked against the DNA. TRBV12-2 is noted as a pseudogene. The CDR3 consists of 14 residues. For the CDR3, the DNA is TGTGCAAGTCGCTTGGAGGTAGGGGGCACTGAAGCTTTCTTT. Translating gives CASRLEVGGTEAFF.

V and J are TRBV11-2 and TRBJ2-5; 10 nucleotides agree with TRBD2. Germline CDR1 reads SGHAT; CDR2 reads FQNNGV. V shed 1 base and J 5 bases; nucleotides not matched to a gene: 7. The CDR3 sequence is 16 residues long. In DNA form, the CDR3 reads TGTGCCAGCAGCTTAGGACCCCTAGCGGGGGTGGAGACCCAGTACTTC. It specifies CASSLGPLAGVETQYF.

Ten or more counts support this clone. The gene calls are TRBV9 and TRBJ1-5, with 7 bases fitting TRBD1. With 0 bases clipped from V and 0 bases from J, the junction kept 9 bases outside the gene matches. The length of the CDR3 is 18 residues. The germline V gene encodes CDR1 SGDLS and CDR2 YYNGEE. The CDR3 region is CASSVDGGGPYSNQPQHF. Here the CDR3 DNA reads TGTGCCAGCAGCGTAGATGGAGGGGGCCCCTATAGCAATCAGCCCCAGCATTTT. Filled out from reference TRBV9 and TRBJ1-5, the complete variable domain reads DSGVTQTPKHLITATGQRVTLRCSPRSGDLSVYWYQQSLDQGLQFLIQYYNGEERAKGNILERFSAQQFPDLHSELNLSSLELGDSALYFCASSVDGGGPYSNQPQHFGDGTRLSIL.

This clone was recorded only once. The CDR3 is CASTVTGELFF. The DNA for the CDR3 is TGTGCCAGCACCGTCACCGGGGAGCTGTTTTTT. The rearrangement links TRBV28 to TRBJ2-2; D unclear. This CDR3 has 11 amino acids. Trimming pared 7 bases from V and 4 bases from J, leaving 4 bases between. Germline CDR1 is MDHEN and CDR2 is SYDVKM.